This T cell receptor (beta chain) was recorded in a study of response to subunit inactivated influenza vaccine. General observations from the study: A suggestion made by the authors is that each seasonal influenza vaccination recruits few new T cells.

Notes on this clonotype: Its antigen remains unidentified.

Per germline, CDR1 SGHTA and CDR2 FQGNSA. V lost 5 bases, J lost 13 bases, and 8 bases stayed unmatched. The length of the CDR3 is 12 residues. TCRdb reanalysed the RT-PCR reads using MiXCR and keeps one entry per CDR3 protein. The repertoire has approximately 530,000 distinct CDR3 sequences, about 7.6% of them found once; the top ten carry about an eighth. The chain carries TRBV7-2 and TRBJ2-1; TRBD2 matches at 7 bases. The source is a man aged 50 to 69 who received an inactivated influenza vaccine. The input for sequencing was PBMCs from blood, taken less than 25 months after vaccination. The CDR3 bases are TGTGCCAGCAGCCTAATAGCGGGTCCCCAGTTCTTC. Its translation is CASSLIAGPQFF.